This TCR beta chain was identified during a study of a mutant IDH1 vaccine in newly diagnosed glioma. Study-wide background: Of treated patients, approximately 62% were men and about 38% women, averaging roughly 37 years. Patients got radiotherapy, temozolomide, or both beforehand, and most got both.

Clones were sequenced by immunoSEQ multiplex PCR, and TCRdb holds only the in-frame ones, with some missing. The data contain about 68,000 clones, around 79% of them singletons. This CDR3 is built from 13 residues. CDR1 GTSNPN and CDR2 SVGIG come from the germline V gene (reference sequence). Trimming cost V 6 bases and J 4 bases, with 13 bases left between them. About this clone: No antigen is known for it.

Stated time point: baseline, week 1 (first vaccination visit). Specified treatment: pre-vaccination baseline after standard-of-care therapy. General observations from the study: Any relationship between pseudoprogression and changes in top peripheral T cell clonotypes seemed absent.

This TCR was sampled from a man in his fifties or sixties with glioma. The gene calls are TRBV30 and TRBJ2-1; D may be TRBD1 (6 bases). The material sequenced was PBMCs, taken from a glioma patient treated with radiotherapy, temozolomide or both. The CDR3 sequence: CACTGNQYNEQFF. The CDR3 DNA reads TGTGCCTGTACAGGGAACCAGTACAATGAGCAGTTCTTC.